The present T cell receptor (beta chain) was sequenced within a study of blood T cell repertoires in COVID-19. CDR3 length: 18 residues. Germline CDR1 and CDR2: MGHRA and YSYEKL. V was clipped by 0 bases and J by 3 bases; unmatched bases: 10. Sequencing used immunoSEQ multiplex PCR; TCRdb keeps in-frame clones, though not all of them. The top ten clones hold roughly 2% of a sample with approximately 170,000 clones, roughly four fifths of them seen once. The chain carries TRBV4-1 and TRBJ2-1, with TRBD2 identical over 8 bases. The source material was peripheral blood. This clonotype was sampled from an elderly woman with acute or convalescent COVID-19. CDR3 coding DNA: TGCGCCAGCAGCCAAGATTCTTTCGGGGGGGCGGGCTACAATGAGCAGTTCTTC. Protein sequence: CASSQDSFGGAGYNEQFF.